These 4 T cell receptor beta chains came from one sample sequenced in a study of CD8+ T cells in alopecia areata (dated by TCRdb to between 2017 and 2018). The library came from the immunoSEQ multiplex PCR assay. For TCR sequencing, RNA was extracted from every sample and reverse transcribed into cDNA to serve as template. This immuneACCESS table, as held by TCRdb, lists in-frame sequences with V and J called but not all clones. Of the missing ones, under half trace to an unresolved V gene in checked studies; the others have no known cause. Recorded for this sample are roughly 150,000 clones; approximately 60% of them occurred a single time. More than 4.5% of the sample is held by the ten biggest clonotypes. Sequenced material: CD4+ T cells sorted from blood. The receptors come from a human donor in good health.

This clone was seen a few times. The CDR3 loop reads CAWNRAAHQPQHF. For the CDR3, the DNA is TGTGCCTGGAATCGGGCGGCTCATCAGCCCCAGCATTTT. The rearrangement uses TRBV30 and TRBJ1-5, with D unresolved. V was cut by 4 bases and J by 5 bases, with 12 bases left in between. The length of the CDR3 is 13 residues. The germline CDR1 and CDR2 sequences are GTSNPN and SVGIG (reference sequence).

The chain has TRBV29-1 and TRBJ1-4, with a possible D match to TRBD1 (6 bases). The CDR3 is made up of 12 amino acids. The V end lost 2 bases, the J end lost 7 bases, and 8 bases lay between the germline ends. CDR1 is SQVTM and CDR2 is ANQGSEA in the germline V gene. The CDR3 sequence is CSVETGSEKLFF. In DNA, the CDR3 is TGCAGCGTTGAAACAGGGTCTGAAAAACTGTTTTTT.

The chain joins TRBV5-1 to TRBJ1-1, with no clear D. Trimming removed 4 bases at V and 0 bases at J, with 13 bases between. Per the germline V gene, CDR1 is SGHRS and CDR2 is YFSETQ. CDR3 length: 15 amino acids. The CDR3 loop reads CASSQYDAMNTEAFF. The CDR3 DNA sequence: TGCGCCAGCAGCCAATACGACGCCATGAACACTGAAGCTTTCTTT.

This chain links TRBV9 with TRBJ2-5, with 7 positions matching TRBD1. The CDR3 has 15 residues. Germline CDR1 is SGDLS and CDR2 is YYNGEE. The V and J ends lost 0 bases and 3 bases, in that order; junction bases with no gene match: 5. CDR3 sequence (DNA): TGTGCCAGCAGCGTAGCCGGGACAGAGAAAGAGACCCAGTACTTC. It yields the protein CASSVAGTEKETQYF.